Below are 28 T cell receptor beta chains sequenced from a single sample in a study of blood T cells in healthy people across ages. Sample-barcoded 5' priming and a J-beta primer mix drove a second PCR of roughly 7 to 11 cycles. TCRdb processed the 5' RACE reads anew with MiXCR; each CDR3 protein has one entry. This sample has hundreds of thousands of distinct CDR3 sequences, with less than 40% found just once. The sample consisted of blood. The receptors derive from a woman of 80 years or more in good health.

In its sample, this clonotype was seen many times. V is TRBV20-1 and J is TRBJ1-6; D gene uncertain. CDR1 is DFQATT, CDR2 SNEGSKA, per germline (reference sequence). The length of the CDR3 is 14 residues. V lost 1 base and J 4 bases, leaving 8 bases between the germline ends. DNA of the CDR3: TGCAGTGCTAGAGGGGAGGAATATAATTCACCCCTCCACTTT. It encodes CSARGEEYNSPLHF.

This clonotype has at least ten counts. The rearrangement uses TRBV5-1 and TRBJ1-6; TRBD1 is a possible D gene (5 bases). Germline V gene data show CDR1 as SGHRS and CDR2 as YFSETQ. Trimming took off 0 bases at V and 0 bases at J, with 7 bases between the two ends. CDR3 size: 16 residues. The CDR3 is CASSLVGGSYNSPLHF. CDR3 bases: TGCGCCAGCAGCTTGGTCGGGGGCTCCTATAATTCACCCCTCCACTTT.

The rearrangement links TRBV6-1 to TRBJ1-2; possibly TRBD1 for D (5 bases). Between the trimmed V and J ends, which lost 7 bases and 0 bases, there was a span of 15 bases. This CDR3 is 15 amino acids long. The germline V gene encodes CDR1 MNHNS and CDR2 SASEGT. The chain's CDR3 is CASKPGTVSNYGYTF. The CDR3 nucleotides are TGTGCCAGCAAACCCGGGACGGTCTCTAACTATGGCTACACCTTC.

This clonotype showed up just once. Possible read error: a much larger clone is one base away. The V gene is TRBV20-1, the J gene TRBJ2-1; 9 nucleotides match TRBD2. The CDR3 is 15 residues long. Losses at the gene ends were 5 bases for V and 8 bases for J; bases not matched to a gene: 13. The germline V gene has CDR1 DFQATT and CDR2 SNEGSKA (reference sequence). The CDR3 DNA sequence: TGCAGTGCTGCTAGTGTGACTAGCGGAGGGGATGAGCAGTTCTTC. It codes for CSAASVTSGGDEQFF.

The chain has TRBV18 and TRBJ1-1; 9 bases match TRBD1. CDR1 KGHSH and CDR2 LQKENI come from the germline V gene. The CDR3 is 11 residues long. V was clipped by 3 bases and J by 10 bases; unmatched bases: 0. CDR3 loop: CASSPGQGAFF. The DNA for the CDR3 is TGTGCCAGCTCACCGGGACAGGGAGCTTTCTTT.

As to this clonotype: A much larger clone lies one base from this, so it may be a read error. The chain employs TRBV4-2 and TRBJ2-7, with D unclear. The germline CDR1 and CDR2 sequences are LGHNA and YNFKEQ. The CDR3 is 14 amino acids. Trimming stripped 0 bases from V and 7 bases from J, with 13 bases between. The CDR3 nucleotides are TGTGCCAGCAGCCAAGATGAGAGGTACAATGAGCAGTACTTC. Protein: CASSQDERYNEQYF.

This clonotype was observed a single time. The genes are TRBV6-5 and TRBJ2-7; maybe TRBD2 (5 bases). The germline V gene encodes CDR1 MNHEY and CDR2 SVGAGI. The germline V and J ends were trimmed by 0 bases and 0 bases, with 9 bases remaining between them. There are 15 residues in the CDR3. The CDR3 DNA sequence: TGTGCCAGCAGTTACTCATCGGGATACTCCTACGAGCAGTACTTC. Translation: CASSYSSGYSYEQYF.

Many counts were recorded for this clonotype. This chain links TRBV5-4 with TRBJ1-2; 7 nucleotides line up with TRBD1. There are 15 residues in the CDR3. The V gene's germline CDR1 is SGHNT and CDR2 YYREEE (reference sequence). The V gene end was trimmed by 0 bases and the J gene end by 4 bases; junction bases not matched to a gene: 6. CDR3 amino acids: CASSLGQGESYGYTF. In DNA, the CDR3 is TGTGCCAGCAGCTTGGGTCAGGGGGAGAGCTATGGCTACACCTTC.

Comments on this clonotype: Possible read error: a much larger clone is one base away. The CDR3 spells CASKLAGGRNEQYF. The CDR3 DNA reads TGTGCCAGCAAGCTAGCGGGGGGGCGCAATGAGCAGTACTTC. The chain is built from TRBV6-1 and TRBJ2-1; 12 bases match TRBD2. The DNA end is more similar to TRBJ2-7, so the J call may be wrong. The CDR3 is 14 residues long. Germline V gene data show CDR1 as MNHNS and CDR2 as SASEGT.

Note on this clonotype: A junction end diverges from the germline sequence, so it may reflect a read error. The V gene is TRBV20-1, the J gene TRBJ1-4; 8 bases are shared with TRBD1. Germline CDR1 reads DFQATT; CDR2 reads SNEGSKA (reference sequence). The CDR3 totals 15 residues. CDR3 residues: CSARVQQGGGEKRFF. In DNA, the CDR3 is TGCAGTGCTAGGGTCCAACAGGGGGGGGGAGAAAAACGGTTTTTT.

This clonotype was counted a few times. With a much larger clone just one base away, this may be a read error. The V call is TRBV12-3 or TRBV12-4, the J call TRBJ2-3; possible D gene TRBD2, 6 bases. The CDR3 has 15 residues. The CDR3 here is CASSLRAGRQDAQYF. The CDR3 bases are TGTGCCAGCAGTTTAAGGGCGGGGAGACAAGATGCGCAGTATTTT.

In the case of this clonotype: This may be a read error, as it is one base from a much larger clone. CDR3 residues: CASSLAGMSNQPQHF. CDR3 nucleotide sequence: TGCGCCAGCAGCTTGGCCGGGATGAGCAATCAGCCCCAGCATTTT. The rearrangement joins TRBV5-1 to TRBJ1-5, with D hard to call. The CDR3 loop spans 15 amino acids. Germline V gene data show CDR1 as SGHRS and CDR2 as YFSETQ. V was shortened by 0 bases and J by 1 base, with 8 bases between the two germline ends.

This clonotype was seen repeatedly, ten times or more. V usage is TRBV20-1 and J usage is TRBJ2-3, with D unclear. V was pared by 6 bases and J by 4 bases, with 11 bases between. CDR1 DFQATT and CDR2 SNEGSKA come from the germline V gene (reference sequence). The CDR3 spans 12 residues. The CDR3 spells CSADKSSDTQYF. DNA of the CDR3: TGCAGTGCCGATAAATCTTCAGATACGCAGTATTTT.

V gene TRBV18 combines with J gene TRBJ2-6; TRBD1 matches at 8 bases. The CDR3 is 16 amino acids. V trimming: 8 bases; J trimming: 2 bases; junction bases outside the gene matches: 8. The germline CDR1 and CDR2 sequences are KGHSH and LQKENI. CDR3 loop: CASPSRQGTGANVLTF. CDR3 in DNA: TGTGCCAGCCCATCACGACAGGGGACTGGGGCCAACGTCCTGACTTTC. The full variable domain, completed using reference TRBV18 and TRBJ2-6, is NAGVMQNPRHLVRRRGQEARLRCSPMKGHSHVYWYRQLPEEGLKFMVYLQKENIIDESGMPKERFSAEFPKEGPSILRIQQVVRGDSAAYFCASPSRQGTGANVLTFGAGSRLTVL.

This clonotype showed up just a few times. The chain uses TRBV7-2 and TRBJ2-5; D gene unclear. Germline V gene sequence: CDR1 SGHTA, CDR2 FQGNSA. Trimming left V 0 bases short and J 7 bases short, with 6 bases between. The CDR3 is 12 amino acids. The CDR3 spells CASSLAVRTQYF. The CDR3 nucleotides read TGTGCCAGCAGCTTAGCAGTCCGGACCCAGTACTTC.

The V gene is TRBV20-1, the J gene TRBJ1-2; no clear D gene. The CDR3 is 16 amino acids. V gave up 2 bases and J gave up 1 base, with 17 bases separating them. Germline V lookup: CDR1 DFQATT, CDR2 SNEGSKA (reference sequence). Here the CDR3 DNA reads TGCAGTGCTAGACCCCCAGGAAAGGGAGGTAACTATGGCTACACCTTC. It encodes CSARPPGKGGNYGYTF.

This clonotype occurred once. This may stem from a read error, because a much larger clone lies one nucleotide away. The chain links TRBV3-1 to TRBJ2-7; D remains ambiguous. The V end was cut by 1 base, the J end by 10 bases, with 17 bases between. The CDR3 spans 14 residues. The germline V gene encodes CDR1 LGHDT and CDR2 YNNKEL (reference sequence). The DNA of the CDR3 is TGTGCCAGCAGCCAAGGGTCTAGTCGCGAGACCCAGTACGTC. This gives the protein CASSQGSSRETQYV.

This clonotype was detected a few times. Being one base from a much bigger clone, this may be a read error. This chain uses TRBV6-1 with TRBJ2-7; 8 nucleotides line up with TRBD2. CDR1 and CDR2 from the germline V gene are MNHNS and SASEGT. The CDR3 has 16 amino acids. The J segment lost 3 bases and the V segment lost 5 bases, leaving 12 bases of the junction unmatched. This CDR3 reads CASSSGRAGESYEQYF. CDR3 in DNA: TGTGCCAGCAGTTCGGGACGAGCGGGGGAGAGCTACGAGCAGTACTTC.

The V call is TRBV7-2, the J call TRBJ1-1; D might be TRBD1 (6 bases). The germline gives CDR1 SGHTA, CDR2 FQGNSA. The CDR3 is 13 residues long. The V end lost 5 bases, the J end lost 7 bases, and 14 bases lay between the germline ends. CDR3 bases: TGTGCCAGCAGCGTTCGGACAGCTCTTGAAGCTTTCTTT. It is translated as CASSVRTALEAFF.

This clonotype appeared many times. The CDR3 protein is CASSPAGTGPIMDTQYF. The CDR3 DNA sequence: TGTGCCAGCAGCCCCGCTGGGACGGGCCCGATAATGGATACGCAGTATTTT. V usage is TRBV7-3 and J usage is TRBJ2-3; possibly TRBD1 or TRBD2 for D (5 bases each). This CDR3 is 17 amino acids long. The V end was cut by 5 bases, the J end by 6 bases, with 24 bases between. Germline lookup yields CDR1 SGHTA and CDR2 FQGTGA.

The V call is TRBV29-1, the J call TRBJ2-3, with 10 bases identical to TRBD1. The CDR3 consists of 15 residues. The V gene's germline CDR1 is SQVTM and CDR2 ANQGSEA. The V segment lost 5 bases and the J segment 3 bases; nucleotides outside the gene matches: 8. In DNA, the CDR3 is TGCAGCGTTCAAGGTGACAGGGGGCGGACAGATACGCAGTATTTT. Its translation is CSVQGDRGRTDTQYF.

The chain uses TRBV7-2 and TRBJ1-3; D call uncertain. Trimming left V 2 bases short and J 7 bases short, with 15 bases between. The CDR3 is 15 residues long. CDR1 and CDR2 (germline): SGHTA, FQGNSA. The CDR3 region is CASSLNPGLVNTIYF. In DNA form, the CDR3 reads TGTGCCAGCAGCTTAAACCCGGGGTTAGTGAACACCATATATTTT.

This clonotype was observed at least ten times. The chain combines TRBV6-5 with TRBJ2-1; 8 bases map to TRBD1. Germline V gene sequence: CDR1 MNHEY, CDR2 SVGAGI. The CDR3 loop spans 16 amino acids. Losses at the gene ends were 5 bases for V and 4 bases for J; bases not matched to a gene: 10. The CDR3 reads CASSPPDRGRYNEQFF. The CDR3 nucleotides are TGTGCCAGCAGTCCCCCCGACAGGGGACGTTACAATGAGCAGTTCTTC.

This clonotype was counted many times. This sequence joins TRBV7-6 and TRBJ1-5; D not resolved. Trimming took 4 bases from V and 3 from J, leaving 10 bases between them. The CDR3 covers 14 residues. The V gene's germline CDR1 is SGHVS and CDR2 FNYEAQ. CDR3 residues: CASSSRGYNQPQHF. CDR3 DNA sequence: TGTGCCAGCAGCTCCCGCGGCTACAATCAGCCCCAGCATTTT. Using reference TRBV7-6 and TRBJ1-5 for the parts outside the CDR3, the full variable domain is GAGVSQSPRYKVTKRGQDVALRCDPISGHVSLYWYRQALGQGPEFLTYFNYEAQQDKSGLPNDRFSAERPEGSISTLTIQRTEQRDSAMYRCASSSRGYNQPQHFGDGTRLSIL.

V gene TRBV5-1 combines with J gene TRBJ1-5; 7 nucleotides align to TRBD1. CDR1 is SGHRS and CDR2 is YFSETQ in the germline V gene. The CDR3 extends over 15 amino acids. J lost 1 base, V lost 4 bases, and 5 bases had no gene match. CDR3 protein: CASSKETGSNQPQHF. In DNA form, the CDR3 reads TGCGCCAGCAGCAAGGAGACAGGGAGCAATCAGCCCCAGCATTTT.

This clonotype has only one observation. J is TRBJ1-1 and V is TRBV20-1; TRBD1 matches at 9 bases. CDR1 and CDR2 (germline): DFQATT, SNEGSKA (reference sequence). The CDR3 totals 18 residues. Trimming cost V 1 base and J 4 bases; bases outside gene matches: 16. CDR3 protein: CSARVEMGYGTGLTEAFF. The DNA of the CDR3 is TGCAGTGCTAGAGTGGAAATGGGGTACGGGACAGGGCTCACTGAAGCTTTCTTT.

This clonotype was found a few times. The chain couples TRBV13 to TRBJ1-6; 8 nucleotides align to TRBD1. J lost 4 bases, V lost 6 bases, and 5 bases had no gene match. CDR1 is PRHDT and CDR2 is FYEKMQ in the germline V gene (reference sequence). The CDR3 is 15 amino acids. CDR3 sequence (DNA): TGTGCCAGCAGACACAGGGGGGCGTATAATTCACCCCTCCACTTT. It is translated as CASRHRGAYNSPLHF.

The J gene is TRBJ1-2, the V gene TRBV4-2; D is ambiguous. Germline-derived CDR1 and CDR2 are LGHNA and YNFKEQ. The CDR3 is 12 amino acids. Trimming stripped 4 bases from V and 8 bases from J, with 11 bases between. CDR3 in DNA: TGTGCCAGCAGCCCCTACATGGGAGGCTACACCTTC. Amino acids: CASSPYMGGYTF.